These 8 T cell receptor beta chains originate from one sample sequenced in a study of cytomegalovirus exposure and HLA in healthy donors. 13 Jbeta primers and 60 Vbeta primers were used for the PCR. The protocol was immunoSEQ multiplex PCR, while the TCRdb copy is restricted to in-frame clones and leaves out a portion. The sample has about 110,000 clones, around 85% seen once. The sequencing sample was made of PBMCs. The receptor source for this set is a middle-aged man in good health and CMV-seronegative.

CDR3 in amino acids: CASSGEGETQYF. CDR3 in DNA: TGTGCCAGCTCGGGGGAGGGGGAGACCCAGTACTTC. The chain combines TRBV5-4 with TRBJ2-5, with 7 bases matching TRBD2. Losses at the gene ends were 7 bases for V and 5 bases for J; bases not matched to a gene: 5. From germline, CDR1 is SGHNT and CDR2 YYREEE (reference sequence). The CDR3 runs 12 residues.

The chain is built from TRBV9 and TRBJ2-7; perhaps TRBD2 as D (6 bases). The V gene lost 0 bases and the J gene lost 2 bases, with 9 bases spanning the gap. The CDR3 loop spans 14 amino acids. Germline CDR1 and CDR2: SGDLS and YYNGEE. The CDR3 is CASSVDGGTYEQYF. The CDR3, as DNA: TGTGCCAGCAGCGTAGATGGGGGGACCTACGAGCAGTACTTC.

V and J are TRBV6-4 and TRBJ1-6; D might be TRBD1 (6 bases). The CDR3 contains 14 residues. Germline V gives CDR1 MRHNA, CDR2 SNTAGT. Trimming removed 3 bases at V and 11 bases at J, with 14 bases between. The CDR3 DNA reads TGTGCCAGCAGTGATGGCAGGGGCAAGGCACCCCTCCACTTT. It is translated as CASSDGRGKAPLHF.

This clone was seen just once. The rearrangement joins TRBV6-1 to TRBJ1-1; 9 bases are a match to TRBD1. The CDR3 totals 14 residues. Germline V gives CDR1 MNHNS, CDR2 SASEGT. Trimming at V came to 9 bases and at J to 0 bases, leaving 5 bases not matched to a gene. DNA of the CDR3: TGTGCCAGTACCGGGACAGGGATGAACACTGAAGCTTTCTTT. Protein sequence: CASTGTGMNTEAFF.

The V and J genes are TRBV28 and TRBJ2-7, with a weak D call TRBD2 (6 bases). The CDR3 loop spans 14 amino acids. The V end lost 6 bases, the J end lost 0 bases, and 12 bases lay between the germline ends. The germline V gene encodes CDR1 MDHEN and CDR2 SYDVKM. The CDR3 nucleotides are TGTGCCAGCAGCACTAGCTGGAGCTCCTACGAGCAGTACTTC. This gives the protein CASSTSWSSYEQYF.

V gene TRBV28 combines with J gene TRBJ2-3; TRBD2 is a possible D gene (5 bases). The germline gives CDR1 MDHEN, CDR2 SYDVKM. V lost 8 bases and J 5 bases, leaving 20 bases between the germline ends. The CDR3 length is 15 residues. CDR3 sequence (DNA): TGTGCCAGCCTCCGGGATCTCACGGCGGGAGATACGCAGTATTTT. It translates to CASLRDLTAGDTQYF.

This clone was seen more than once but under ten times. The chain recombines TRBV6-6 with TRBJ2-7; the match to TRBD1 covers 8 bases. This CDR3 is built from 12 residues. V dropped 7 bases and J dropped 5; count of bases not matched to a gene: 4. Germline CDR1 is MNHNY and CDR2 is SVGAGI (reference sequence). CDR3 bases: TGTGCCAGCAAGACAGGGGCAAACGAGCAGTACTTC. Protein: CASKTGANEQYF.

This clone was recorded a few times. V gene TRBV5-1 combines with J gene TRBJ1-2; D is unclear. Germline-derived CDR1 and CDR2 are SGHRS and YFSETQ. The CDR3 runs 13 residues. V dropped 2 bases and J dropped 3 bases, with 8 bases sitting between them. CDR3 sequence: CASSFLGDYGYTF. CDR3 bases: TGCGCCAGCAGCTTCTTGGGCGACTATGGCTACACCTTC.